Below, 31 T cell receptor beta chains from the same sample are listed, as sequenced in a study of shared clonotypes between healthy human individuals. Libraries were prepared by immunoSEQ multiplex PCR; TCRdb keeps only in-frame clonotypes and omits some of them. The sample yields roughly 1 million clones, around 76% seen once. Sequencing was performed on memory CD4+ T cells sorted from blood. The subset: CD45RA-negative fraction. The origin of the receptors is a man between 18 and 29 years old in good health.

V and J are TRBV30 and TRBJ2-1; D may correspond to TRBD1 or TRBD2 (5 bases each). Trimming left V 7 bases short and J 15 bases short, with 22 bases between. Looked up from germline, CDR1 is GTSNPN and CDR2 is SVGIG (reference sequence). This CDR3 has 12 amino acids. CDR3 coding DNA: TGTGCCTTGGGAACACCGGGACCCTGGTCGTTCTTC. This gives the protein CALGTPGPWSFF.

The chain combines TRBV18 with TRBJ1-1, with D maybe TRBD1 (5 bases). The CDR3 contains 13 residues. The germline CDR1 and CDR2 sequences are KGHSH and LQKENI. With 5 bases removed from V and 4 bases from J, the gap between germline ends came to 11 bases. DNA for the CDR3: TGTGCCAGCTCAGCAGACAGCACCACTGAAGCTTTCTTT. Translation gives CASSADSTTEAFF.

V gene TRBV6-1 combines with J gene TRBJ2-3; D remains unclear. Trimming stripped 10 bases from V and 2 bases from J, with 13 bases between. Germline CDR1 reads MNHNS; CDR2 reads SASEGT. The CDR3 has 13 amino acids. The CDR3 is CATGVTNTDTQYF. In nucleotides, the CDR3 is TGTGCCACCGGAGTCACGAACACAGATACGCAGTATTTT.

CDR3 bases: TGTGCCACTGGACAGTACCTTTACAATGAGCAGTTCTTC. It yields the protein CATGQYLYNEQFF. The chain combines TRBV2 with TRBJ2-1; a weak D match, TRBD1 (6 bases). Trimming cost V 10 bases and J 4 bases, with 14 bases left between them. CDR1 and CDR2 from the germline V gene are SNHLY and FYNNEI. The CDR3 is made up of 13 amino acids.

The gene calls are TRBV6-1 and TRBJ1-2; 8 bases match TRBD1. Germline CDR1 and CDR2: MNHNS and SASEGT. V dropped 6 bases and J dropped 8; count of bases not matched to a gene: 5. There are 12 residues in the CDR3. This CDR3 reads CASRTGAQGYTF. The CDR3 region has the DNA TGTGCCAGCAGGACAGGGGCGCAAGGCTACACCTTC.

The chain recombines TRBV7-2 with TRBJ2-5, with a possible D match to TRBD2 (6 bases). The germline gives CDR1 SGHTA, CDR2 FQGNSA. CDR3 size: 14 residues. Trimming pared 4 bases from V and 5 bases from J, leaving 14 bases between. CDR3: CASSSSGSRETQYF. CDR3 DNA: TGTGCCAGCAGCTCCAGCGGGTCCCGGGAGACCCAGTACTTC.

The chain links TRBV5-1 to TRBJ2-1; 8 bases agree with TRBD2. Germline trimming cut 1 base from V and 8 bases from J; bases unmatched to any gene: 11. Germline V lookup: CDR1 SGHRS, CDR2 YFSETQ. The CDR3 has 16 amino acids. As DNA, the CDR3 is TGCGCCAGCAGCTTGCATCTAGCGGGCTCAAAGGATGAGCAGTTCTTC. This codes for CASSLHLAGSKDEQFF.

In DNA, the CDR3 is TGCGCCAGCAGTCCAAGCCCGGACCGCTGGGGGGGAGGGGGAATCTATGGCTACACCTTC. This codes for CASSPSPDRWGGGGIYGYTF. The rearrangement joins TRBV4-1 to TRBJ1-2; D is possibly TRBD1 (6 bases). Germline V gene data show CDR1 as MGHRA and CDR2 as YSYEKL. The CDR3 runs to 20 residues. V lost 6 bases to trimming and J lost 4 bases, with 33 bases between them.

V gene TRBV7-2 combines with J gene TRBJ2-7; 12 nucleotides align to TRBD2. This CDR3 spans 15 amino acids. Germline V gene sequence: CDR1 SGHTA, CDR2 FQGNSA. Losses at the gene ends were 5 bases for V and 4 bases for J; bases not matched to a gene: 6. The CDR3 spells CASSRLAGDTYEQYF. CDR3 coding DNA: TGTGCCAGCAGCCGACTAGCGGGGGATACATACGAGCAGTACTTC.

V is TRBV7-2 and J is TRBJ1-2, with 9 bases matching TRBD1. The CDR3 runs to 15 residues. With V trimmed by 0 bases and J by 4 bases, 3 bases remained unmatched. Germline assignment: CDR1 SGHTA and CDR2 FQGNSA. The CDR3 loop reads CASSLALQGAYGYTF. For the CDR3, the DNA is TGTGCCAGCAGCTTAGCGTTACAGGGGGCCTATGGCTACACCTTC.

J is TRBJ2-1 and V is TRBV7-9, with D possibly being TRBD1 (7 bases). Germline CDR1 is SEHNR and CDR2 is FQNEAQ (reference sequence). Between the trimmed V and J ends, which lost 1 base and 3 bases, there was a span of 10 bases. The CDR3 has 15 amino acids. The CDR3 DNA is TGTGCCAGCAGCTTAGGCCAGGGGGGCTACAATGAGCAGTTCTTC. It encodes CASSLGQGGYNEQFF.

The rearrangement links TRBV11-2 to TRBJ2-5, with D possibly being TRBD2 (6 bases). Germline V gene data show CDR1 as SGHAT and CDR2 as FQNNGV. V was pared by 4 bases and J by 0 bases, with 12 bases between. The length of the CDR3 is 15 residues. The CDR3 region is CASSSGTGYQETQYF. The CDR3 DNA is TGTGCCAGCAGCTCCGGGACTGGGTACCAAGAGACCCAGTACTTC.

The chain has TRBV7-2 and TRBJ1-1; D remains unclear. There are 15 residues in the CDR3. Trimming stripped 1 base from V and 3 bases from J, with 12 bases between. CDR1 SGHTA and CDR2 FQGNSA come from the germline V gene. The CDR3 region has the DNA TGTGCCAGCAGCTTAGAAGCAGCCGGGGACACTGAAGCTTTCTTT. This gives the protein CASSLEAAGDTEAFF.

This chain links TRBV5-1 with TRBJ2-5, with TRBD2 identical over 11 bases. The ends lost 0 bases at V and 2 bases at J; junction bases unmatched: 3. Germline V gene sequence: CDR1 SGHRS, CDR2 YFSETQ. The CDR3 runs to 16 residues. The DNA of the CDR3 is TGCGCCAGCAGCTTGGGGACTAGCGGGCCTCAAGAGACCCAGTACTTC. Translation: CASSLGTSGPQETQYF.

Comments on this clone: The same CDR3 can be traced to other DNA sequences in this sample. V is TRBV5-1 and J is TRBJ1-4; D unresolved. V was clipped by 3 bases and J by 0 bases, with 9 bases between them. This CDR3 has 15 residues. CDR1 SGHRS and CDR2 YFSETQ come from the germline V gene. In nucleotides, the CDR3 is TGCGCCAGCAGCTCGACGGTTGCAACTAATGAAAAACTGTTTTTT. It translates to CASSSTVATNEKLFF. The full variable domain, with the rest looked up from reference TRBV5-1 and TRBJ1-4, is KAGVTQTPRYLIKTRGQQVTLSCSPISGHRSVSWYQQTPGQGLQFLFEYFSETQRNKGNFPGRFSGRQFSNSRSEMNVSTLELGDSALYLCASSSTVATNEKLFFGSGTQLSVL.

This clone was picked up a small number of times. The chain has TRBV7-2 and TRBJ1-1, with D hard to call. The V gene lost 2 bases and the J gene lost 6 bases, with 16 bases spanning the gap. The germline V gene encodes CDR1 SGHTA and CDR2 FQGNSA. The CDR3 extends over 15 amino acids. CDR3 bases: TGTGCCAGCAGCTTATCTGGGTTGGGTGAGTCTGAAGCTTTCTTT. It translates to CASSLSGLGESEAFF.

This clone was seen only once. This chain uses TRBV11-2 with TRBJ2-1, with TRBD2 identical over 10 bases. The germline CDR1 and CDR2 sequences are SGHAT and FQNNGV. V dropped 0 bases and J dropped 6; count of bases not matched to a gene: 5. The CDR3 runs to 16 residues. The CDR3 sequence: CASSLDRLAGVNEQFF. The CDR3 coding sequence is TGTGCCAGCAGCTTAGATAGGCTAGCGGGAGTCAATGAGCAGTTCTTC.

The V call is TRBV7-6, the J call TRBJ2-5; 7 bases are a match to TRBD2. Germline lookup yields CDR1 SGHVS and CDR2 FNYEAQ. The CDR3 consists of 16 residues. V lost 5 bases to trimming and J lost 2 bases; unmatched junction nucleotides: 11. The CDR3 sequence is CASSPRAASGQETQYF. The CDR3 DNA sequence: TGTGCCAGCAGCCCCCGCGCCGCTAGCGGACAAGAGACCCAGTACTTC.

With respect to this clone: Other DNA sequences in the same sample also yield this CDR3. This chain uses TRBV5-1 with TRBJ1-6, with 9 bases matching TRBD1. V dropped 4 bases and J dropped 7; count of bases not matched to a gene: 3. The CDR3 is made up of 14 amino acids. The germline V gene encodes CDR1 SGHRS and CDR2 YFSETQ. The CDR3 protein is CASSRTGDNSPLHF. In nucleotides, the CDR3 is TGCGCCAGCAGCCGGACAGGGGACAATTCACCCCTCCACTTT.

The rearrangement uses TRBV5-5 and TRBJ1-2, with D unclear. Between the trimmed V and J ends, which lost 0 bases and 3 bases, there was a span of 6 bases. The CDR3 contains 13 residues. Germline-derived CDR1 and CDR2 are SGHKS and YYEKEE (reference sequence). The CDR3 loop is CASSLVLDYGYTF. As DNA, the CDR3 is TGTGCCAGCAGCTTGGTATTGGACTATGGCTACACCTTC.

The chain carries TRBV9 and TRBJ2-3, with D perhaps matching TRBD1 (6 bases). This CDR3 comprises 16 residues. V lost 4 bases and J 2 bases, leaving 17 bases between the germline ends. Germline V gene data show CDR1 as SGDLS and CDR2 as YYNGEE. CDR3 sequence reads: CASSLYDRPHTDTQYF. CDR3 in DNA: TGTGCCAGCAGCCTATACGACAGGCCCCACACAGATACGCAGTATTTT.

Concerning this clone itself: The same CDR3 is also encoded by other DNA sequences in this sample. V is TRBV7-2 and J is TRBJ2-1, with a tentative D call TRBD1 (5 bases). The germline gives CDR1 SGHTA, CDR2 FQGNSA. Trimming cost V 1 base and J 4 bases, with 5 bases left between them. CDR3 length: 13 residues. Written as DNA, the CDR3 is TGTGCCAGCAGCTTAGGACAGTACAATGAGCAGTTCTTC. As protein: CASSLGQYNEQFF.

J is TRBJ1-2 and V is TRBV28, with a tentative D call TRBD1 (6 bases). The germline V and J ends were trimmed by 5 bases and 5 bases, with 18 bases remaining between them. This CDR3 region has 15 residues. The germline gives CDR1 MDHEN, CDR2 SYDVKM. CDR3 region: CASSPPGTPLYGYTF. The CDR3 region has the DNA TGTGCCAGCAGTCCCCCGGGGACACCCTTGTATGGCTACACCTTC.

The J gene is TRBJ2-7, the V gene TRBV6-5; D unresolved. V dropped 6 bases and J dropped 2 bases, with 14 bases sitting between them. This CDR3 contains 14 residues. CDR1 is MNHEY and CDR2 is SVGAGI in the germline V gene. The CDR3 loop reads CASRDPGITYEQYF. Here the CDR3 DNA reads TGTGCCAGCAGGGACCCAGGAATCACCTACGAGCAGTACTTC.

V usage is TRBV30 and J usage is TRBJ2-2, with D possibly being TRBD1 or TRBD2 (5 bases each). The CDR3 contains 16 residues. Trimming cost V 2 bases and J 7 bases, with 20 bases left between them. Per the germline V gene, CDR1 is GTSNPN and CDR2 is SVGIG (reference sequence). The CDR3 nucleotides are TGTGCCTGGAGTCCACTGGGACGGACCGGGGACGGGGAGCTGTTTTTT. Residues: CAWSPLGRTGDGELFF.

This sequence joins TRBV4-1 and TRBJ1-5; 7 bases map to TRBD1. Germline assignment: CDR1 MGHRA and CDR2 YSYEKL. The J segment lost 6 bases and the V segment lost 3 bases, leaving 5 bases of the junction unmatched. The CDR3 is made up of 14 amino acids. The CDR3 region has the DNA TGCGCCAGCAGCCAGGTAGGGGGCTTTCAGCCCCAGCATTTT. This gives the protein CASSQVGGFQPQHF.

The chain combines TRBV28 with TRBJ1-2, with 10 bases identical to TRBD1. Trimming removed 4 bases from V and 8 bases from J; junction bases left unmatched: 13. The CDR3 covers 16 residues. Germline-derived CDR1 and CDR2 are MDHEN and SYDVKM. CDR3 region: CASSSSMPGQGRGYTF. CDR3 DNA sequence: TGTGCCAGCAGTTCTTCTATGCCGGGACAGGGGAGAGGCTACACCTTC.

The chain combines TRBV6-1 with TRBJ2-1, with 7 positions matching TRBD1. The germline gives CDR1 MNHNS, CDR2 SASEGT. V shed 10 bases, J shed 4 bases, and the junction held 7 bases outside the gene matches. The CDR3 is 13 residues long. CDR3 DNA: TGTGCCACGAGAGACAGGGAATACAATGAGCAGTTCTTC. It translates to CATRDREYNEQFF.

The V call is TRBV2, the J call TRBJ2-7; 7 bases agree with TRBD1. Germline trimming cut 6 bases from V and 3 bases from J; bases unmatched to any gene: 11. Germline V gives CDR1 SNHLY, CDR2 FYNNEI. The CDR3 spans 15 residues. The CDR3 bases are TGTGCCAGCAGGGCAGACAGGGTAGGTTTCTACGAGCAGTACTTC. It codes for CASRADRVGFYEQYF.

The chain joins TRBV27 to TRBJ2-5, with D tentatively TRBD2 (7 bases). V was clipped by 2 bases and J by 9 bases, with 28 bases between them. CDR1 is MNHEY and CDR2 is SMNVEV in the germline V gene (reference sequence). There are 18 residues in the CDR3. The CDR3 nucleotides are TGTGCCAGCAGTTTAGGGTCTGGCGGGGGCACTCCCCTCAGTGCCCAGTACTTC. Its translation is CASSLGSGGGTPLSAQYF.

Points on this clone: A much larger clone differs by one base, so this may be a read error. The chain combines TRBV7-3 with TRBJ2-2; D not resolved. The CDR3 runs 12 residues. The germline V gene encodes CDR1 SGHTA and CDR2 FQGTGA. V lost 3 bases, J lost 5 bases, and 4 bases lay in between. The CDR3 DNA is TGTGCCAGCAGCTTCGAGACCGGGGAGCTGTTTTTT. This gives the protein CASSFETGELFF.